Following are 4 T cell receptor beta chains from one sample sequenced in a study of blood T cell repertoires in COVID-19. Profiling relied on immunoSEQ multiplex PCR, and the TCRdb table lists in-frame clones only, not all of them. The sample shows around 190,000 clones, roughly 90% of them seen only once. Sequencing input: peripheral blood. Receptors were obtained from a man younger than 35 with active or convalescent COVID-19.

The chain links TRBV5-6 to TRBJ2-2; TRBD1 matches at 9 bases. This CDR3 comprises 16 residues. CDR1 and CDR2 (germline): SGHDT, YYEEEE. Losses at the gene ends were 4 bases for V and 7 bases for J; bases not matched to a gene: 11. The DNA of the CDR3 is TGTGCCAGCAGCCTTATGGGGACAGGGCCTTTCGGGGAGCTGTTTTTT. The encoded protein is CASSLMGTGPFGELFF.

The chain couples TRBV6-5 to TRBJ2-7; a possible D gene is TRBD1 (6 bases). The CDR3 extends over 13 amino acids. Looked up from germline, CDR1 is MNHEY and CDR2 is SVGAGI. The V end lost 6 bases, the J end lost 2 bases, and 11 bases lay between the germline ends. CDR3 DNA: TGTGCCAGCAGGTTGACAGGAGCCTACGAGCAGTACTTC. This gives the protein CASRLTGAYEQYF.

The DNA of the CDR3 is TGTGCCAGCAGCTCAACGGTATCTGGCTACACCTTC. This gives the protein CASSSTVSGYTF. J is TRBJ1-2 and V is TRBV5-4; D ambiguous. Deletions cut 3 bases from V and 7 bases from J, with 10 bases between. This CDR3 has 12 residues. The V gene's germline CDR1 is SGHNT and CDR2 YYREEE (reference sequence).

The chain is built from TRBV10-3 and TRBJ1-3, with TRBD1 matching over 11 bases. CDR1 and CDR2 from the germline V gene are ENHRY and SYGVKD. The CDR3 runs 13 residues. The V and J ends lost 8 bases and 8 bases, in that order; junction bases with no gene match: 5. The CDR3 coding sequence is TGTGCCATCGGCGCGGGACAGGGGGACACCATATATTTT. Protein product: CAIGAGQGDTIYF.